This T cell receptor (beta chain) was identified during a study of OX40 agonist ivuxolimab in advanced cancers. Repertoires were generated with immunoSEQ multiplex PCR, while TCRdb's copy carries only in-frame clones and drops some. Among more than 50,000 clones listed, about 85% were seen once. This CDR3 has 15 amino acids. Trimming left V 5 bases short and J 7 bases short, with 21 bases between. The germline V gene encodes CDR1 SGHDN and CDR2 FVKESK. A remark on this clone: The antigen remains undetermined.

Enrollment shut out patients with autoimmune disease history or systemic immunosuppression. Study results and caveats: On average, CD8+ T cells had more expanded clones than CD4+.

This chain joins TRBV14 and TRBJ2-7, with D perhaps TRBD1 or TRBD2 (6 bases each). The specimen comprised CD4+ or CD8+ T cells sorted from blood, sampled in a trial of the OX40 agonist ivuxolimab. The sequence derives from an adult with an advanced solid tumor such as melanoma, head and neck, liver or kidney cancer. Written as DNA, the CDR3 is TGTGCCAGCAGCAAAGGGGGTTCGGGGGCGCGGGAGCAGTACTTC. The encoded protein is CASSKGGSGAREQYF.